This T cell receptor (beta chain) emerged from a study of post-analysis software for immune sequencing data (dated by TCRdb to about 2015). For the wider study: Disease courses on record covered relapsing-remitting, secondary progressive and progressive-relapsing multiple sclerosis, though some patients had no subtype annotation. The patient repertoires were set against 10 to 11 previously published healthy control repertoires from donors whose ages ranged from roughly 6 to 27 years. A subset of samples was prepared in parallel using single-end sample barcoding, then pooled and co-amplified after Illumina adapter ligation. What the authors observed across the whole study: The multiple sclerosis patient group was slightly younger than the control group. Multiple sclerosis patients had significantly lower normalized Chao1 diversity than controls, a result that suggests substantial peripheral T-cell clonal expansion. Significantly higher frequencies in patients than in controls were found for a handful of TRBV segments, including TRBV5-6, TRBV5-1 and TRBV20-1. Direct clustering with F measure revealed strong co-clustering of samples prepared in the same batch, which led to a batch-effect correction.

To demonstrate the VDJtools post-analysis software, the study profiled TCR beta repertoires from the peripheral blood of about 13 young patients with multiple sclerosis. The multiple sclerosis patients were children and adolescents ranging in age from 6 to 15 years. With respect to this clonotype: The antigen it binds to is not known. No base quality values were provided; no much bigger clone lies one nucleotide off.

The library was made by PCR. Sequencer: Illumina HiSeq 2500. To reduce PCR and sequencing biases, unique molecular identifiers were built into the TCR beta cDNA libraries. Roughly 500,000 cDNA molecules were obtained per 1 to 10 million input T cells, so each molecule approximated one T cell. Patient libraries were prepared and sequenced with the same protocol used for the earlier healthy control dataset. Samples belonging to the same batch were prepared together, multiplexed and sequenced on a shared HiSeq lane. From the authors' description of their analysis: MIGEC handled the raw barcoded reads, throwing out single-read molecular identifier groups before consensus assembly and CDR3 extraction. VDJtools was used for post-analysis of the clonotype tables, and diversity was normalized by down-sampling every dataset to the size of the smallest sample. In repertoire overlap clustering, CDR3 amino acid sequences, but not nucleotide sequences, were matched to correct batch-related cross-sample contamination. The raw public reads went through TCRdb reprocessing: fastp at Q25, MiXCR clone calling, in-frame beta chains kept. Identical CDR3 protein sequences are pooled into one entry, listed with their most common genes and DNA. These V and J calls derive from TCRdb rather than the authors' analysis. Across this sample there are hundreds of thousands of distinct CDR3 sequences, with around 60% seen only once. Together, the top ten hold around 11% of the sample.

The germline V gene specifies MNHNS as CDR1 and SASEGT as CDR2. The CDR3 runs 11 amino acids, cysteine and phenylalanine included. Only CDR3 DNA is held: 33 bases, read in frame from base 1. Relative to germline, V is 7 bases shorter and J is 1 base shorter, with 4 bases between their ends. This TCR came from a girl aged 2 to 9 with multiple sclerosis. The chain is made from TRBV6-1 and TRBJ1-1; no D segment can be confidently identified. The specimen sequenced was blood. The nucleotides are TGTGCCAGCATGGGGAACACTGAAGCTTTCTTT. Translated, it reads CASMGNTEAFF.